This TCR beta chain was identified during a study of T cells in Graves' hyperthyroidism and ophthalmopathy. Study-level background: Peripheral blood was secured at the point of initial diagnosis, before any treatment. Findings and caveats of the study: In blood, most of the thyroid clonotypes expanded above 0.001 were also present.

In its sample, this clonotype was seen a few times. Its specificity is not known. J gave up 0 bases and V 0 bases, and 13 bases lay outside the gene matches. The CDR3 is 21 amino acids. From germline, CDR1 is MNHEY and CDR2 SVGAGI. From RNA transcripts, TCR beta CDR3 regions were amplified. An initial round of RT-PCR targeting the TCR CDR3 relied on the HTBI primer set. TCRdb called the multiplex PCR reads again in MiXCR, with one record for every CDR3 protein. Of about 600,000 distinct CDR3 sequences listed, about a sixth are singletons. In the ophthalmopathy cohort, Clinical Activity Score was at least 3, NOSPECS grade at least 4, and duration under 3 months.

The sample was blood. The chain recombines TRBV6-5 with TRBJ2-6; the match to TRBD2 covers 8 bases. The TCR sequence derives from a woman aged 40-49 years with Graves' ophthalmopathy. For the CDR3, the DNA is TGTGCCAGCAGTTACTCCCCGCGCAGGTCGGGGGGGTCCTCTGGGGCCAACGTCCTGACTTTC. It is translated as CASSYSPRRSGGSSGANVLTF.